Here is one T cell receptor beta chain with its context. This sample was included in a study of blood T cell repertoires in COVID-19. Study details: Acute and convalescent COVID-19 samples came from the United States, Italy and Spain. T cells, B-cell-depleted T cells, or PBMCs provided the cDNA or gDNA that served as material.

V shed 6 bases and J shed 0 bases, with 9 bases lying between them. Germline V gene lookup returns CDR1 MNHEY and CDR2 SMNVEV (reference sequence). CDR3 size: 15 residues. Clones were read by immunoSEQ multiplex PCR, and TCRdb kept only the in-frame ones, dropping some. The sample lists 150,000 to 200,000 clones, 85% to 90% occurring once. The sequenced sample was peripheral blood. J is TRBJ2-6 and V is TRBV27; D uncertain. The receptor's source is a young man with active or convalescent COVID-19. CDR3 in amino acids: CASSPVGSGANVLTF. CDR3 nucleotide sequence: TGTGCCAGCAGCCCTGTCGGCTCTGGGGCCAACGTCCTGACTTTC. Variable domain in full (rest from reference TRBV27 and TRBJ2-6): EAQVTQNPRYLITVTGKKLTVTCSQNMNHEYMSWYRQDPGLGLRQIYYSMNVEVTDKGDVPEGYKVSRKEKRNFPLILESPSPNQTSLYFCASSPVGSGANVLTFGAGSRLTVL.